These 14 T cell receptor beta chains came from one sample sequenced in a study of blood T cell repertoires in COVID-19. The table came from immunoSEQ multiplex PCR; TCRdb's copy has only in-frame clones and leaves some out. The sample yields tens of thousands of clones, over 75% seen once. The sequenced sample was peripheral blood. These receptors came from a woman aged 60 to 75 with acute or convalescent COVID-19.

The V gene is TRBV30, the J gene TRBJ1-3; D is uncertain. CDR1 is GTSNPN and CDR2 is SVGIG in the germline V gene (reference sequence). Trimming pared 1 base from V and 11 bases from J, leaving 12 bases between. The CDR3 has 12 residues. In DNA, the CDR3 is TGTGCCTGGAGTGGTACTGCGAGTCCCATATATTTT. Translation gives CAWSGTASPIYF.

In DNA form, the CDR3 reads TGCGCCAGCAGCGCGGACAGTCTTTATGAAAAACTGTTTTTT. Its translation: CASSADSLYEKLFF. The chain carries TRBV5-1 and TRBJ1-4, with D maybe TRBD1 (6 bases). CDR1 is SGHRS, CDR2 YFSETQ, per germline. The CDR3 spans 14 residues. The V gene lost 4 bases and the J gene lost 6 bases, with 13 bases spanning the gap. Variable domain in full (rest from reference TRBV5-1 and TRBJ1-4): KAGVTQTPRYLIKTRGQQVTLSCSPISGHRSVSWYQQTPGQGLQFLFEYFSETQRNKGNFPGRFSGRQFSNSRSEMNVSTLELGDSALYLCASSADSLYEKLFFGSGTQLSVL.

V and J are TRBV5-1 and TRBJ2-1; a weak D match, TRBD2 (6 bases). Germline V gives CDR1 SGHRS, CDR2 YFSETQ. This CDR3 has 15 residues. The V and J ends lost 5 bases and 0 bases respectively, with 12 bases between them. The CDR3 bases are TGCGCCAGCAGTGGCGGGGTGGGCTCCTACAATGAGCAGTTCTTC. Residues: CASSGGVGSYNEQFF.

The V call is TRBV27, the J call TRBJ1-2; tentatively, D is TRBD1 (5 bases). The CDR3 is 15 residues long. V gave up 3 bases and J gave up 5 bases, with 16 bases separating them. Germline CDR1 is MNHEY and CDR2 is SMNVEV (reference sequence). CDR3 DNA: TGTGCCAGCAGTTTCCGAGCGGGGGGGAGGTATGGCTACACCTTC. This gives the protein CASSFRAGGRYGYTF.

This clone came up a few times. The genes are TRBV5-6 and TRBJ2-5; TRBD2 matches at 9 bases. The V and J ends lost 0 bases and 4 bases, in that order; junction bases with no gene match: 4. This CDR3 region has 15 residues. Germline V gene data show CDR1 as SGHDT and CDR2 as YYEEEE. The CDR3 bases are TGTGCCAGCAGCTTGGAGGCTAGCGGGATAGAGACCCAGTACTTC. This sequence encodes CASSLEASGIETQYF.

The rearrangement uses TRBV7-3 and TRBJ1-1; 9 nucleotides match TRBD1. Germline lookup yields CDR1 SGHTA and CDR2 FQGTGA. This CDR3 is 14 amino acids long. Trimming cost V 3 bases and J 6 bases; bases outside gene matches: 5. CDR3 residues: CASSFTGGSPEAFF. In DNA form, the CDR3 reads TGTGCCAGCAGCTTTACAGGGGGCAGTCCTGAAGCTTTCTTT.

This sequence joins TRBV29-1 and TRBJ1-1; TRBD1 matches at 8 bases. Germline V gives CDR1 SQVTM, CDR2 ANQGSEA. The CDR3 is 13 residues long. Unmatched junction bases numbered 4, after V lost 6 bases and J lost 1 base. The CDR3 is CSVRDRQNTEAFF. The CDR3 region has the DNA TGCAGCGTCCGGGACAGGCAGAACACTGAAGCTTTCTTT.

The rearrangement joins TRBV27 to TRBJ1-2; D remains unclear. With 8 bases removed from V and 4 bases from J, the gap between germline ends came to 14 bases. The CDR3 covers 13 residues. Germline V gene lookup returns CDR1 MNHEY and CDR2 SMNVEV (reference sequence). In nucleotides, the CDR3 is TGTGCCAGCTGGGCGGCGGGAGGCTATGGCTACACCTTC. Translation: CASWAAGGYGYTF.

The V call is TRBV5-1, the J call TRBJ2-1; 7 bases match TRBD2. Germline CDR1 reads SGHRS; CDR2 reads YFSETQ. This CDR3 comprises 15 residues. The J segment lost 13 bases and the V segment lost 4 bases, leaving 17 bases of the junction unmatched. The CDR3 loop is CASSPGYTSDVIQFF. CDR3 nucleotide sequence: TGCGCCAGCAGCCCTGGCTATACTAGCGACGTTATACAGTTCTTC.

In its sample, this clone was seen a few times. This rearrangement joins TRBV19 to TRBJ2-1; TRBD1 aligns across 8 bases. Losses at the gene ends were 4 bases for V and 13 bases for J; bases not matched to a gene: 6. Germline CDR1 and CDR2: LNHDA and SQIVND (reference sequence). The CDR3 contains 12 residues. In DNA form, the CDR3 reads TGTGCCAGTAGTAGGGACAGGAGAGGACAGTTCTTC. Translation gives CASSRDRRGQFF. The full variable domain, with the rest looked up from reference TRBV19 and TRBJ2-1, is DGGITQSPKYLFRKEGQNVTLSCEQNLNHDAMYWYRQDPGQGLRLIYYSQIVNDFQKGDIAEGYSVSREKKESFPLTVTSAQKNPTAFYLCASSRDRRGQFFGPGTRLTVL.

The V call is TRBV7-2, the J call TRBJ2-3; 7 bases map to TRBD2. This CDR3 contains 16 residues. Trimming removed 5 bases from V and 6 bases from J; junction bases left unmatched: 14. Germline V gene data show CDR1 as SGHTA and CDR2 as FQGNSA. CDR3 region: CASSPMGGTITDTQYF. Written as DNA, the CDR3 is TGTGCCAGCAGCCCCATGGGGGGGACCATTACGGATACGCAGTATTTT.

The J gene is TRBJ1-3, the V gene TRBV16, with a tentative D call TRBD1 (6 bases). Trimming shortened V by 1 base and J by 0 bases, and 13 bases separated the two germline ends. CDR1 is KGHSY and CDR2 is FQNENV in the germline V gene. CDR3 length: 17 residues. The CDR3 DNA follows: TGTGCCAGCAGCCAATTCCAGGGGCTGAGCTCTGGAAACACCATATATTTT. This sequence encodes CASSQFQGLSSGNTIYF.

The chain carries TRBV11-2 and TRBJ2-1, with D possibly being TRBD2 (5 bases). Trimming left V 4 bases short and J 10 bases short, with 14 bases between. Germline V gene lookup returns CDR1 SGHAT and CDR2 FQNNGV. The CDR3 totals 13 residues. CDR3 sequence reads: CASSSQLSGEQFF. The DNA of the CDR3 is TGTGCCAGCAGCTCTCAGCTCTCGGGAGAGCAGTTCTTC.

The V and J genes are TRBV28 and TRBJ1-5; 7 bases fit TRBD1. V lost 10 bases and J lost 4; bases outside the gene matches: 10. Germline lookup yields CDR1 MDHEN and CDR2 SYDVKM. CDR3 length equals 14 residues. In DNA, the CDR3 is TGTGCCACCATTACCGAGGGGGCAAATCAGCCCCAGCATTTT. This translates into CATITEGANQPQHF. The complete variable domain, with remaining parts taken from reference TRBV28 and TRBJ1-5, reads DVKVTQSSRYLVKRTGEKVFLECVQDMDHENMFWYRQDPGLGLRLIYFSYDVKMKEKGDIPEGYSVSREKKERFSLILESASTNQTSMYLCATITEGANQPQHFGDGTRLSIL.